This T cell receptor (beta chain) emerged from a study of breast tumors, draining lymph nodes, adjacent tissues. The CDR3 is made up of 14 amino acids. V dropped 8 bases and J dropped 5; count of bases not matched to a gene: 8. Germline V gene sequence: CDR1 ENHRY, CDR2 SYGVKD. Axillary draining lymph nodes of breast cancer patients supplied the node samples. TCRdb reprocessed the multiplex PCR reads via MiXCR and lists one record per CDR3 protein. The sample carries some 130,000 distinct CDR3 sequences, around 20% recorded once. This clonotype was picked up many times. Its antigen remains unidentified. Whole-study results and caveats: The data were judged consistent with most tumor T cells coming from lymph node and expanding in tumor.

The gene calls are TRBV10-3 and TRBJ2-7, with 11 bases lining up with TRBD2. Material for sequencing was axillary lymph node tissue. The clonotype comes from a female donor with breast cancer. Some clones in this sample may be carry-over from other donors' samples. The CDR3 DNA reads as TGTGCCATCGCCGGGTCTAGCGGGAGGAACGAGCAGTACTTC. Its protein is CAIAGSSGRNEQYF.